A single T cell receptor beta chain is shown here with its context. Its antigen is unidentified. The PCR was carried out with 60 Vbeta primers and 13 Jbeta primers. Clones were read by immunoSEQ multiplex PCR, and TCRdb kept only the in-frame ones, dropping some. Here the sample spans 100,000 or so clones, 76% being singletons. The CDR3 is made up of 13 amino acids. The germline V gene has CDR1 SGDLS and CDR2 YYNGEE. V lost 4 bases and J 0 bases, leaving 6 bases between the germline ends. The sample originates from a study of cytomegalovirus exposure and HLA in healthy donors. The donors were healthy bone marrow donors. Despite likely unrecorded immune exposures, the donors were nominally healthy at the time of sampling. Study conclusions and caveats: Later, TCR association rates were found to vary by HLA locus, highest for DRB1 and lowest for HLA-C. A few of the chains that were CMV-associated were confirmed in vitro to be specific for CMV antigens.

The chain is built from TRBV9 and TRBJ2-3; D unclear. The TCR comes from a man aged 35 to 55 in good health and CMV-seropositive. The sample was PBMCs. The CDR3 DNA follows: TGTGCCAGCAGCCCAGATAGCACAGATACGCAGTATTTT. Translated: CASSPDSTDTQYF.